This TCR beta chain originates from a study of beta chain features in type 1 diabetes. In the study overall: Roughly 98 million sorted cells were examined across all samples.

J lost 2 bases, V lost 7 bases, and 8 bases had no gene match. CDR3 size: 15 residues. CDR1 and CDR2 (germline): MGHDK, SYGVNS. Since all of the isolated RNA was reverse transcribed, expressed TCRB transcripts were what got sequenced. TCRdb's copy holds only in-frame clones and misses some; the assay was immunoSEQ multiplex PCR. The table lists under 900,000 clones, under 20% of them singletons. This clone was detected only a few times. Antigen unknown. Study outcomes and limitations: Moderately but significantly shorter TCRB CDR3s were found in Type 1 diabetes patients in all four CD4+ subsets.

J is TRBJ1-2 and V is TRBV25-1; 9 positions agree with TRBD1. This sequence originates from a young woman in good health. The sequenced material came from naive CD4+ T cells from blood. The CDR3 sequence is CASTIWTGENYGYTF. CDR3 in DNA: TGTGCCAGCACCATATGGACAGGGGAAAACTATGGCTACACCTTC.